This passage covers 25 T cell receptor beta chains from one sample sequenced in a study of metastatic and nonmetastatic thyroid tumors. There were no patients who had received any treatment before thyroid surgery. Via MiXCR, TCRdb re-called the PCR reads. The table has 60,000 to 85,000 clones, more than 15% seen once; the top ten hold 9.5% to 15%. The sample consisted of blood. These receptors were taken from a female donor with papillary thyroid cancer or a benign thyroid nodule (not recorded which). Some clones in this sample may be carry-over from other donors' samples.

This chain joins TRBV7-2 and TRBJ1-2, with 9 bases fitting TRBD1. Germline loops: CDR1 SGHTA, CDR2 FQGNSA. V lost 5 bases and J lost 3; bases outside the gene matches: 4. The CDR3 is made up of 14 amino acids. CDR3 protein: CASSPDRGYYGYTF. DNA of the CDR3: TGTGCCAGCAGCCCAGACAGGGGGTACTATGGCTACACCTTC.

This clone occurred many times. The chain carries TRBV25-1 and TRBJ1-2; D possibly corresponds to TRBD1 (6 bases). Per germline, CDR1 MGHDK and CDR2 SYGVNS. Trimming shortened V by 3 bases and J by 6 bases, and 17 bases separated the two germline ends. This CDR3 comprises 15 residues. The CDR3 here is CASSDGAGAIHGYTF. In DNA, the CDR3 is TGTGCCAGCAGTGACGGTGCGGGGGCTATACATGGCTACACCTTC.

The V gene is TRBV12-3 or TRBV12-4, the J gene TRBJ1-5; tentative D call: TRBD1 (6 bases). Trimming took off 4 bases at V and 0 bases at J, with 16 bases between the two ends. The CDR3 extends over 17 amino acids. The CDR3 DNA is TGTGCCAGCAGTTCCTGGGGGGCGTGGGGTAGCAATCAGCCCCAGCATTTT. This gives the protein CASSSWGAWGSNQPQHF.

This clone was recorded many times. The chain couples TRBV10-3 to TRBJ1-3; D might be TRBD1 (5 bases). V lost 0 bases and J lost 2, with 14 bases in between. The CDR3 loop spans 17 amino acids. Germline CDR1 ENHRY, CDR2 SYGVKD. The CDR3 sequence is CAISESGGRLPGNTIYF. CDR3 in DNA: TGTGCCATCAGTGAGTCTGGGGGACGGTTGCCTGGAAACACCATATATTTT.

This clone came up a few times. One junction end does not reproduce the germline sequence, and a read error may be involved. This specimen includes other DNA sequences encoding the same CDR3. The rearrangement joins TRBV28 to TRBJ2-2; the D gene is possibly TRBD1 (5 bases). This CDR3 spans 13 amino acids. The germline V gene encodes CDR1 MDHEN and CDR2 SYDVKM. The CDR3 sequence is CASLKRGTGELFF. CDR3 sequence (DNA): TGTGCCAGCCTAAAAAGGGGCACCGGAGAGCTGTTTTTT.

This clone showed up many times. The genes are TRBV11-2 and TRBJ2-1, with TRBD2 as a possible D gene (6 bases). There are 17 residues in the CDR3. Germline V lookup: CDR1 SGHAT, CDR2 FQNNGV. V shed 6 bases and J shed 0 bases, with 18 bases lying between them. This chain's CDR3 is CASRPKATGSSYNEQFF. In DNA form, the CDR3 reads TGTGCCAGCAGGCCTAAAGCTACCGGGAGCTCCTACAATGAGCAGTTCTTC.

This clone was seen ten or more times. The V and J genes are TRBV12-3 or TRBV12-4 and TRBJ1-5; D remains unclear. V was cut by 6 bases and J by 4 bases, with 10 bases left in between. There are 13 residues in the CDR3. The CDR3 nucleotides read TGTGCCAGCAGCATACAGCTGAATCAGCCCCAGCATTTT. Its protein is CASSIQLNQPQHF.

This clone was counted ten times or more. A much larger clone lies a single base off, so this may be a read error. This chain links TRBV5-1 with TRBJ2-6; D possibly matches TRBD1 or TRBD2 (5 bases each). This CDR3 has 16 amino acids. Germline CDR1 is SGHRS and CDR2 is YFSETQ. The CDR3 protein is CASGRSGTTGASVLTF. CDR3 DNA: TGCGCCAGCGGGCGGTCGGGGACGACTGGGGCCAGCGTCCTGACTTTC.

This clone was observed at least ten times. The DNA for the CDR3 is TGTGCCAGCAGTCACTCCGAGGGAAAGTATAGCAATCAGCCCCAGCATTTT. Translating it yields CASSHSEGKYSNQPQHF. The chain combines TRBV28 with TRBJ1-5; D gene uncertain. CDR1 and CDR2 from the germline V gene are MDHEN and SYDVKM. V was shortened by 5 bases and J by 0 bases, with 17 bases between the two germline ends. There are 17 residues in the CDR3.

A word on this clone: The missing conserved phenylalanine or tryptophan at the end of this CDR3 makes a read error likely. The DNA is left out, because the CDR3 cannot be placed on it with certainty; the CDR3 is given as TCRdb lists it. This sequence joins TRBV7-9 and TRBJ1-6; TRBD1 reflects the table's D call only, with no check against the DNA. CDR1 is SEHNR and CDR2 is FQNEAQ in the germline V gene (reference sequence). The CDR3 totals 9 residues, both ends included. The CDR3 is CANSLGPGL.

This clone has ten or more counts. The CDR3, as DNA: TGTGCCAGCAGAGGCGGGAATGGGGTCTACGAGCAGTACTTC. This codes for CASRGGNGVYEQYF. The chain links TRBV6-2 or TRBV6-3 to TRBJ2-7; TRBD2 is a possible D gene (6 bases). Germline CDR1 and CDR2: MNHEY and SVGEGT. V was pared by 6 bases and J by 3 bases, with 15 bases between. CDR3 length equals 14 residues.

V gene TRBV6-4 combines with J gene TRBJ2-5; D is perhaps TRBD2 (6 bases). Germline V lookup: CDR1 MRHNA, CDR2 SNTAGT. The CDR3 runs 14 residues. V was clipped by 5 bases and J by 5 bases, with 15 bases between them. The CDR3 sequence is CASSFPGVGETQYF. The CDR3 region has the DNA TGTGCCAGCAGTTTCCCGGGAGTAGGGGAGACCCAGTACTTC.

This clone was observed many times. The V call is TRBV27, the J call TRBJ2-1; tentatively, D is TRBD1 (6 bases). The CDR3 is 14 amino acids. Germline values: CDR1 MNHEY, CDR2 SMNVEV (reference sequence). V was trimmed by 9 bases and J by 6 bases, leaving 18 bases between them. CDR3 nucleotides: TGTGCCAGTTGCCCTGGGGGCGTAGGCAATGAGCAGTTCTTC. As protein: CASCPGGVGNEQFF.

This clone was picked up many times. V and J are TRBV7-8 and TRBJ2-7; D unclear. The V gene's germline CDR1 is SGHVS and CDR2 FQNEAQ. The CDR3 runs to 15 residues. The ends were cut back, 5 bases at V and 4 bases at J, with 18 bases in the middle. CDR3 protein: CASSPPWPFPYEQYF. Here the CDR3 DNA reads TGTGCCAGCAGCCCCCCGTGGCCATTTCCTTACGAGCAGTACTTC.

In its sample, this clone was seen many times. The chain couples TRBV3-1 to TRBJ2-2; the D is unclear. Germline CDR1 reads LGHDT; CDR2 reads YNNKEL (reference sequence). With 4 bases removed from V and 3 bases from J, the gap between germline ends came to 12 bases. This CDR3 is 15 amino acids long. CDR3 nucleotide sequence: TGTGCCAGCAGCCGGGATAGGACCCACACCGGGGAGCTGTTTTTT. Amino acids: CASSRDRTHTGELFF.

This clone was seen repeatedly, ten times or more. This chain links TRBV25-1 with TRBJ2-4; possibly TRBD2 for D (6 bases). Germline values: CDR1 MGHDK, CDR2 SYGVNS. There are 14 residues in the CDR3. V was cut by 3 bases and J by 6 bases, with 12 bases left in between. As DNA, the CDR3 is TGTGCCAGCAGTGAGGGTCTAGCGATAAACATTCAGTACTTC. It specifies CASSEGLAINIQYF.

This clone occurred many times. The rearrangement joins TRBV30 to TRBJ1-5; no clear D. The V gene's germline CDR1 is GTSNPN and CDR2 SVGIG (reference sequence). The CDR3 contains 15 residues. V lost 0 bases, J lost 0 bases, and 9 bases lay in between. In DNA, the CDR3 is TGTGCCTGGAGTGTAACGGGCGATAGCAATCAGCCCCAGCATTTT. Translating it yields CAWSVTGDSNQPQHF.

In this sample, this clone turned up many times. This rearrangement joins TRBV12-3 or TRBV12-4 to TRBJ2-1; D remains unclear. The CDR3 spans 12 residues. Between the trimmed V and J ends, which lost 3 bases and 6 bases, there was a span of 6 bases. CDR3 nucleotides: TGTGCCAGCAGTTTTAGCTTCAATGAGCAGTTCTTC. It yields the protein CASSFSFNEQFF.

This clone appeared many times. The CDR3 reads CASSQDPGGAYEQYF. CDR3 nucleotide sequence: TGCGCCAGCAGCCAAGACCCAGGGGGAGCCTACGAGCAGTACTTC. The chain combines TRBV4-1 with TRBJ2-7; 7 nucleotides match TRBD1. J was trimmed by 2 bases and V by 0 bases; bases with no gene match: 4. Germline V gene data show CDR1 as MGHRA and CDR2 as YSYEKL. The CDR3 covers 15 residues.

This clone was seen at least ten times. This chain links TRBV5-4 with TRBJ2-2; the D is unclear. The CDR3 extends over 15 amino acids. The germline gives CDR1 SGHNT, CDR2 YYREEE (reference sequence). V was cut by 0 bases and J by 1 base, with 7 bases left in between. CDR3 nucleotides: TGTGCCAGCAGCTTGGAGACCGGGAACACCGGGGAGCTGTTTTTT. The encoded protein is CASSLETGNTGELFF.

This clone was recorded at least ten times. The chain employs TRBV5-1 and TRBJ2-2; tentatively, D is TRBD1 or TRBD2 (5 bases each). Germline V CDR1 and CDR2: SGHRS, YFSETQ. Trimming left V 2 bases short and J 4 bases short, with 9 bases between. There are 14 residues in the CDR3. The CDR3 DNA is TGCGCCAGCAGCTTTGGGGGAAGCACCGGGGAGCTGTTTTTT. Translating it yields CASSFGGSTGELFF.

This clone has a count of ten or more. The V gene is TRBV5-5, the J gene TRBJ1-1; 7 bases line up with TRBD1. The germline gives CDR1 SGHKS, CDR2 YYEKEE (reference sequence). V lost 0 bases and J lost 2; bases outside the gene matches: 4. The CDR3 consists of 15 residues. The CDR3: CASSLVGTVNTEAFF. CDR3 bases: TGTGCCAGCAGCTTGGTGGGGACAGTAAACACTGAAGCTTTCTTT. The variable domain in full, with the rest retrieved from reference TRBV5-5 and TRBJ1-1, is DAGVTQSPTHLIKTRGQQVTLRCSPISGHKSVSWYQQVLGQGPQFIFQYYEKEERGRGNFPDRFSARQFPNYSSELNVNALLLGDSALYLCASSLVGTVNTEAFFGQGTRLTVV.

This clone showed up many times. The rearrangement joins TRBV20-1 to TRBJ2-7, with D possibly TRBD1 on 6 matching bases. V gave up 4 bases and J gave up 2 bases, with 15 bases separating them. The CDR3 runs to 14 residues. Germline V gene lookup returns CDR1 DFQATT and CDR2 SNEGSKA (reference sequence). The CDR3 protein is CSATGPGQAYEQYF. Written as DNA, the CDR3 is TGCAGTGCTACAGGCCCGGGACAAGCCTACGAGCAGTACTTC.

This clone was recorded at least ten times. This clone may be a read error of a much larger clone one base away. The V call is TRBV24-1, the J call TRBJ2-1; 7 nucleotides line up with TRBD2. The CDR3 is 16 amino acids. Germline CDR1 reads KGHDR; CDR2 reads SFDVKD. This CDR3 reads CATGEGGLYSYNEQLF. The CDR3 region has the DNA TGTGCCACCGGGGAGGGAGGGCTCTACTCCTACAATGAGCAGCTCTTC.

This clone occurred many times. The chain carries TRBV4-1 and TRBJ2-1, with 8 bases that match TRBD2. The germline CDR1 and CDR2 sequences are MGHRA and YSYEKL. The CDR3 has 14 residues. The V and J ends lost 4 bases and 4 bases, in that order; junction bases with no gene match: 3. This CDR3 is CASSRASGYNEQFF. The CDR3 DNA reads as TGCGCCAGCAGCCGGGCTAGCGGGTACAATGAGCAGTTCTTC.